The 17 T cell receptor beta chains below all came from one sample that was sequenced in a study of blood T cells in healthy people across ages. Sample-barcoded 5' priming and a J-beta primer mix drove a second PCR of 7 to 11 cycles. TCRdb re-analysed the 5' RACE reads in MiXCR, keeping a single row per CDR3 protein. The sample yields about 290,000 distinct CDR3 sequences, roughly 27% seen once. The specimen sequenced was blood. These TCRs come from a woman aged 65 to 85 in good health.

This clonotype was found a few times. The genes are TRBV12-3 or TRBV12-4 and TRBJ1-2; D possibly corresponds to TRBD1 (5 bases). Trimming stripped 6 bases from V and 8 bases from J, with 13 bases between. This CDR3 is 12 amino acids long. The CDR3 bases are TGTGCCAGCAGGGGGGATTTTGAGGGCTACACCTTC. Its protein product is CASRGDFEGYTF.

The chain uses TRBV7-8 and TRBJ2-7; D might be TRBD2 (6 bases). The CDR3 totals 15 residues. Germline loops: CDR1 SGHVS, CDR2 FQNEAQ. The V and J ends lost 1 base and 3 bases respectively, with 13 bases between them. The CDR3 bases are TGTGCCAGCAGCTTAGGAGGCGGGAACTACTACGAGCAGTACTTC. This translates into CASSLGGGNYYEQYF.

This chain connects TRBV18 to TRBJ1-3; D is unresolved. The CDR3 extends over 16 amino acids. Trimming removed 2 bases from V and 0 bases from J, with 11 bases in between. Germline V lookup: CDR1 KGHSH, CDR2 LQKENI. The CDR3 protein is CASSPTVIDSGNTIYF. The CDR3 DNA sequence: TGTGCCAGCTCACCAACCGTGATAGACTCTGGAAACACCATATATTTT.

This clonotype was detected only a few times. Written as DNA, the CDR3 is TGTGCCAGCAGCTTATCTAGCGGGAGTCTGAACACCGGGGAGCTGTTTTTT. This encodes CASSLSSGSLNTGELFF. V gene TRBV7-9 combines with J gene TRBJ2-2; 10 nucleotides agree with TRBD2. Unmatched junction bases numbered 4, after V lost 2 bases and J lost 1 base. CDR1 and CDR2 (germline): SEHNR, FQNEAQ (reference sequence). CDR3 length equals 17 residues.

This clonotype was seen at least ten times. The chain has TRBV29-1 and TRBJ1-5; D gene ambiguous. The V end was cut by 4 bases, the J end by 0 bases, with 7 bases between. Germline-derived CDR1 and CDR2 are SQVTM and ANQGSEA. The CDR3 is made up of 13 amino acids. The CDR3 loop reads CSVGVSSNQPQHF. Written as DNA, the CDR3 is TGCAGCGTTGGAGTATCTAGCAATCAGCCCCAGCATTTT.

The chain employs TRBV27 and TRBJ2-1; 8 bases align to TRBD2. The CDR3 contains 15 residues. Germline CDR1 is MNHEY and CDR2 is SMNVEV (reference sequence). V was pared by 3 bases and J by 6 bases, with 7 bases of the junction left unmatched. The CDR3 loop reads CASSLYREGFNEQFF. The CDR3 nucleotides read TGTGCCAGCAGTTTGTACCGGGAGGGCTTCAATGAGCAGTTCTTC.

The V and J genes are TRBV24-1 and TRBJ1-5; D uncertain. V was trimmed by 5 bases and J by 0 bases, leaving 16 bases between them. Germline V gene lookup returns CDR1 KGHDR and CDR2 SFDVKD. CDR3 length: 17 residues. The CDR3 nucleotides are TGTGCCACCAGTGCCGCTTCCTCGAGTCATAGCAATCAGCCCCAGCATTTT. This translates into CATSAASSSHSNQPQHF.

There are a few counts of this clonotype. The J gene is TRBJ2-2, the V gene TRBV3-1, with TRBD2 matching 7 bases. The CDR3 is 17 residues long. The V gene end was trimmed by 1 base and the J gene end by 0 bases; junction bases not matched to a gene: 5. Germline V gene sequence: CDR1 LGHDT, CDR2 YNNKEL (reference sequence). CDR3 sequence reads: CASSQGLSGTNTGELFF. The DNA of the CDR3 is TGTGCCAGCAGCCAAGGTCTCAGCGGGACGAACACCGGGGAGCTGTTTTTT. The full variable domain, rest sourced from reference TRBV3-1 and TRBJ2-2, is DTAVSQTPKYLVTQMGNDKSIKCEQNLGHDTMYWYKQDSKKFLKIMFSYNNKELIINETVPNRFSPKSPDKAHLNLHINSLELGDSAVYFCASSQGLSGTNTGELFFGEGSRLTVL.

The J gene is TRBJ2-5, the V gene TRBV10-2; D perhaps matches TRBD1 (6 bases). Per the germline V gene, CDR1 is WSHSY and CDR2 is SAAADI. This CDR3 region has 11 residues. V was shortened by 4 bases and J by 11 bases, with 11 bases between the two germline ends. The CDR3 protein is CASSVKGEQYF. The CDR3 DNA reads TGCGCCAGCAGTGTGAAGGGGGAGCAGTACTTC.

The chain joins TRBV29-1 to TRBJ2-6; the match to TRBD1 covers 7 bases. Germline loops: CDR1 SQVTM, CDR2 ANQGSEA. CDR3 length equals 17 residues. J gave up 0 bases and V 4 bases, and 9 bases lay outside the gene matches. The CDR3 region is CSVVGGDRVSGANVLTF. As DNA, the CDR3 is TGCAGCGTTGTGGGTGGGGACAGAGTCTCTGGGGCCAACGTCCTGACTTTC. Using reference TRBV29-1 and TRBJ2-6 for the parts outside the CDR3, the full variable domain is SAVISQKPSRDICQRGTSLTIQCQVDSQVTMMFWYRQQPGQSLTLIATANQGSEATYESGFVIDKFPISRPNLTFSTLTVSNMSPEDSSIYLCSVVGGDRVSGANVLTFGAGSRLTVL.

This clonotype was observed once. The chain couples TRBV20-1 to TRBJ1-2; possible D gene TRBD1, 6 bases. The germline V gene encodes CDR1 DFQATT and CDR2 SNEGSKA (reference sequence). V lost 3 bases and J lost 0, with 11 bases in between. The CDR3 is 14 amino acids. The CDR3 DNA follows: TGCAGTGCTAGCGCAGGGGCTTCTAACTATGGCTACACCTTC. This codes for CSASAGASNYGYTF.

This clonotype was seen more than once but under ten times. The CDR3 bases are TGTGCCAGCAGCCCGGGGGCGGGAATAGATACGCAGTATTTT. It is translated as CASSPGAGIDTQYF. The rearrangement links TRBV7-3 to TRBJ2-3; D assignment may be TRBD1 or TRBD2 (6 bases each). Trimming left V 5 bases short and J 5 bases short, with 14 bases between. Looked up from germline, CDR1 is SGHTA and CDR2 is FQGTGA. This CDR3 has 14 residues. Looking up the rest from reference TRBV7-3 and TRBJ2-3 gives the full variable domain: GAGVSQTPSNKVTEKGKYVELRCDPISGHTALYWYRQSLGQGPEFLIYFQGTGAADDSGLPNDRFFAVRPEGSVSTLKIQRTERGDSAVYLCASSPGAGIDTQYFGPGTRLTVL.

Written as DNA, the CDR3 is TGTGCCAGCAGCTTGTCAGTTGAGCAGTTCTTC. Residues: CASSLSVEQFF. The chain recombines TRBV7-9 with TRBJ2-1; no definite D call. The germline gives CDR1 SEHNR, CDR2 FQNEAQ (reference sequence). The CDR3 has 11 amino acids. With 3 bases removed from V and 9 bases from J, the gap between germline ends came to 6 bases. Looking up the rest from reference TRBV7-9 and TRBJ2-1 gives the full variable domain: DTGVSQNPRHKITKRGQNVTFRCDPISEHNRLYWYRQTLGQGPEFLTYFQNEAQLEKSRLLSDRFSAERPKGSFSTLEIQRTEQGDSAMYLCASSLSVEQFFGPGTRLTVL.

This clonotype was seen many times. CDR3 DNA: TGCAGTGCTAGACTGTCTTCAGATACGCAGTATTTT. This encodes CSARLSSDTQYF. This chain connects TRBV20-1 to TRBJ2-3; D unclear. The CDR3 has 12 amino acids. Between the trimmed V and J ends, which lost 2 bases and 4 bases, there was a span of 7 bases. In germline, CDR1 is DFQATT, CDR2 SNEGSKA (reference sequence).

This clonotype was recorded at least ten times. The chain links TRBV14 to TRBJ1-5; D is undetermined. The CDR3 totals 16 residues. Germline assignment: CDR1 SGHDN and CDR2 FVKESK. With 0 bases removed from V and 3 bases from J, the gap between germline ends came to 12 bases. Here the CDR3 reads CASSQETVSDNQPQHF. The DNA for the CDR3 is TGTGCCAGCAGCCAAGAAACAGTAAGTGACAATCAGCCCCAGCATTTT. Complete variable domain (other parts from reference TRBV14 and TRBJ1-5): EAGVTQFPSHSVIEKGQTVTLRCDPISGHDNLYWYRRVMGKEIKFLLHFVKESKQDESGMPNNRFLAERTGGTYSTLKVQPAELEDSGVYFCASSQETVSDNQPQHFGDGTRLSIL.

The chain links TRBV7-2 to TRBJ2-7; 12 bases fit TRBD2. The CDR3 sequence is 15 residues long. CDR1 and CDR2 (germline): SGHTA, FQGNSA. The trim removed 5 bases at V and 3 bases at J, leaving 5 bases unmatched. DNA of the CDR3: TGTGCCAGCAGCATCTCACTAGCGGGGGGCTACGAGCAGTACTTC. It codes for CASSISLAGGYEQYF.

The chain is built from TRBV20-1 and TRBJ2-3; perhaps D is TRBD1 or TRBD2 (5 bases each). The germline gives CDR1 DFQATT, CDR2 SNEGSKA (reference sequence). Trimming pared 0 bases from V and 2 bases from J, leaving 15 bases between. The CDR3 spans 16 residues. CDR3 sequence reads: CSARDLGDRNTDTQYF. In DNA form, the CDR3 reads TGCAGTGCTAGAGATTTAGGGGACCGCAACACAGATACGCAGTATTTT.